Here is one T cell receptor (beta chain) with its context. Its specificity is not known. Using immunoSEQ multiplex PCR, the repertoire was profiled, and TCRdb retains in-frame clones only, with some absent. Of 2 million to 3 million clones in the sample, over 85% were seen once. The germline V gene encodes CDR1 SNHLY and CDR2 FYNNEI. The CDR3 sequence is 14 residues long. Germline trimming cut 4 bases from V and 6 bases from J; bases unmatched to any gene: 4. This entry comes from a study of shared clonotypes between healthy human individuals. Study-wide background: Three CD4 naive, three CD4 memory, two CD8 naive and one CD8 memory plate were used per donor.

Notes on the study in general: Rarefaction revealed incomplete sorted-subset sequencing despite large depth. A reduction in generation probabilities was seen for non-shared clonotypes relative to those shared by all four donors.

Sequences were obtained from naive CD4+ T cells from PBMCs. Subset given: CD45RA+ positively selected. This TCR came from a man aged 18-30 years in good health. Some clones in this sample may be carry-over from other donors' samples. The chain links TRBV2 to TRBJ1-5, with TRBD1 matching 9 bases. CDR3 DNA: TGTGCCAGCAGTGTACAGGGGGCGGTTCAGCCCCAGCATTTT. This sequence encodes CASSVQGAVQPQHF.